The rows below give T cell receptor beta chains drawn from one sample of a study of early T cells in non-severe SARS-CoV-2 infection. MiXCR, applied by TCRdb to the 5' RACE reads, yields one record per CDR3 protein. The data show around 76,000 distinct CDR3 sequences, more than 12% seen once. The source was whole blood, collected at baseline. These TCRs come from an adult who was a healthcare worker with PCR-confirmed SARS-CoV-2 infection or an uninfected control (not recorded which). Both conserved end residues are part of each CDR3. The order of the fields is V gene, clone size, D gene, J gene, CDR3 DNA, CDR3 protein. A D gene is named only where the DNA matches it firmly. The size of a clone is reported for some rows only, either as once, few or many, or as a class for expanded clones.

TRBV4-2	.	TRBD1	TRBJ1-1	TGTGCCAGCAGCCACTCCGAGGGGACAGGGGCACACACTGAAGCTTTCTTT	CASSHSEGTGAHTEAFF
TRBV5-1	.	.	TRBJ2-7	TGCGCCAGCAGTCCTGTGACGGGCTCCTACGAGCAGTACTTC	CASSPVTGSYEQYF
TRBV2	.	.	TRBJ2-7	TGTGCCAGCAGATACGTATCCCACGAGCAGTACTTC	CASRYVSHEQYF
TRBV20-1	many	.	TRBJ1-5	TGCAGTGCAGAGAGAAGACGGGGAATATTGCCCCAGCATTTT	CSAERRRGILPQHF
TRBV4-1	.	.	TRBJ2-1	TGCGCCAGCAGCCAAGATAGCGGATCCTACAATGAGCAGTTCTTC	CASSQDSGSYNEQFF
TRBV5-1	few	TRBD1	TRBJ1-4	TGCGCCAGCAGGACTGCAGGGGGAGGCGAAAAACTGTTTTTT	CASRTAGGGEKLFF
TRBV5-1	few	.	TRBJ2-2	TGCGCCAGCAGCTCCTTACCCTTTGGGTCCGGGGAGCTGTTTTTT	CASSSLPFGSGELFF
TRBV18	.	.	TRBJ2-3	TGTGCCAGCTCACCCCAACGCACAGATACGCAGTATTTT	CASSPQRTDTQYF
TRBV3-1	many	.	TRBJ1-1	TGTGCCAGCAGCCCAGGGGACCTGAACACTGAAGCTTTCTTT	CASSPGDLNTEAFF
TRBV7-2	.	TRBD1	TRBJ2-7	TGTGCCAGCAGCTACCGACAGGGGGCCTACGAGCAGTACTTC	CASSYRQGAYEQYF
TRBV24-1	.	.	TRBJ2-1	TGTGCCACCAGTGATTTTAACAGGGATGGCAACAATGAGCAGTTCTTC	CATSDFNRDGNNEQFF
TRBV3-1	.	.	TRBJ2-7	TGTGCCAGCAGCCAAGATAGGTTCAGCCACCTCTCCTACGAGCAGTACTTC	CASSQDRFSHLSYEQYF
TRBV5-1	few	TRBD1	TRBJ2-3	TGCGCCAGCAGCTTGGGGACAGGGGGAGATACGCAGTATTTT	CASSLGTGGDTQYF
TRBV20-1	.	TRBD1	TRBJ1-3	TGCAGTGCCAGGGACAGGGGAAACACCATATATTTT	CSARDRGNTIYF
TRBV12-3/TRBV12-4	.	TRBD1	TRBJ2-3	TGTGCCAGCAGTACCACAGGGGCCGCAGATACGCAGTATTTT	CASSTTGAADTQYF
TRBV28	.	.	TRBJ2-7	TGTGCCAGCAGCACCCCGGGACCGCCCTACGAGCAGTACTTC	CASSTPGPPYEQYF
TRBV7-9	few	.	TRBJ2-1	TGTGCCATTAGCGGCAATGAGCAGTTCTTC	CAISGNEQFF
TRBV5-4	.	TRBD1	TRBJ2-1	TGTGCCAGCAGCCATGGGACAGTCTCCTACAATGAGCAGTTCTTC	CASSHGTVSYNEQFF
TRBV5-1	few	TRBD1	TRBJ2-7	TGCGCCAGCAGCTCGGGACAGGGGTCCAGCGAGCAGTACTTC	CASSSGQGSSEQYF
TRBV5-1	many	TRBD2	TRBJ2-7	TGCGCCAGCAGCTCCGCTAGCGGGAGGAACTACGAGCAGTACTTC	CASSSASGRNYEQYF
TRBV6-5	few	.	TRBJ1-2	TGTGCCAGCAGCATAGGGGGAATCTATGGCTACACCTTC	CASSIGGIYGYTF
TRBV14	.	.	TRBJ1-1	TGTGCCAGCAGCCACGGGGCGGGGTGGAACACTGAAGCTTTCTTT	CASSHGAGWNTEAFF
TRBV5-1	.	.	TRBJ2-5	TGCGCCAGCAGCTCCGAGACAGAGGAAGAGACCCAGTACTTC	CASSSETEEETQYF
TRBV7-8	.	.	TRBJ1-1	TGTGCCAGCATGCTGGGGCCGAACACTGAAGCTTTCTTT	CASMLGPNTEAFF
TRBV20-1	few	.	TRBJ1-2	TGCAGTGCTAGAGATAGGGGGGGGCATAACTATGGCTACACCTTC	CSARDRGGHNYGYTF
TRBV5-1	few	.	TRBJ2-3	TGCGCCAGCAGCTTTAAAACCCGCACAGATACGCAGTATTTT	CASSFKTRTDTQYF
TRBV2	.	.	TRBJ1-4	TGTGCCAGCATGGAGGGTCGGGGATTCGGTGAAAAACTGTTTTTT	CASMEGRGFGEKLFF
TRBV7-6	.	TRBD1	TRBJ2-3	TGTGCCAGCAGCTCCGGGACAGGGACAGATACGCAGTATTTT	CASSSGTGTDTQYF
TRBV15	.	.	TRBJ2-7	TGTGCCACCAGTAGAGTCAGGGGAGCCTACGAGCAGTACTTC	CATSRVRGAYEQYF
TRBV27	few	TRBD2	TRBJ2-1	TGTGCCAGCCGCGAACGCGGGACTAGCGGATACAATGAGCAGTTCTTC	CASRERGTSGYNEQFF
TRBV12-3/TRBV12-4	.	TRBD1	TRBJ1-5	TGTGCCAGCAGTAAAACAGGGGCGGAACAGCCCCAGCATTTT	CASSKTGAEQPQHF
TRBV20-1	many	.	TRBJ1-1	TGCAGTGCCCCCCGAAGGGAGAACACTGAAGCTTTCTTT	CSAPRRENTEAFF
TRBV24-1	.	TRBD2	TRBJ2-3	TGTGCCACCAGTGATCCGACTAGCGGGAGGACAGATACGCAGTATTTT	CATSDPTSGRTDTQYF
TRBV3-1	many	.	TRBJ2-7	TGTGCCAGCAGCCTCAATAACAAGCAGTACTTC	CASSLNNKQYF
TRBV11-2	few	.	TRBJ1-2	TGTGCCAGCAGCCCGGTCGGGGCTGGCTACACCTTC	CASSPVGAGYTF
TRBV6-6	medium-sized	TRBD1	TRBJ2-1	TGTGCCAGCAGTTACGGACAGGGGAATGAGCAGTTCTTC	CASSYGQGNEQFF
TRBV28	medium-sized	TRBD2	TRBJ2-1	TGTGCCAGCAGTTTAATGGGACTAGATTCCGCCTACAATGAGCAGTTCTTC	CASSLMGLDSAYNEQFF
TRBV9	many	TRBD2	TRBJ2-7	TGTGCCAGCAGCGGGACTAGCGGGAGCTACGAGCAGTACTTC	CASSGTSGSYEQYF
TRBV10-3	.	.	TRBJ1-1	TGTGCCATCAGTGAGTCGGGACCTAACACTGAAGCTTTCTTT	CAISESGPNTEAFF
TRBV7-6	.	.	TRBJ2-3	TGTGCCAGCAGCCGGAAGGACACAGATACGCAGTATTTT	CASSRKDTDTQYF
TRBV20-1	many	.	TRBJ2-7	TGCAGTAAGGGGCGGGACAGCTTCAGCGAGCAGTACTTC	CSKGRDSFSEQYF
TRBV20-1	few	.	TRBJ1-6	TGCAGTGCCCGAACGGAATTCTATAATTCACCCCTCCACTTT	CSARTEFYNSPLHF
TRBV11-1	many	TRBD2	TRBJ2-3	TGTGCCAGCAGCTTAGATACGCCTGTGGCAGCGGGAGGGGAAGATACGCAGTATTTT	CASSLDTPVAAGGEDTQYF
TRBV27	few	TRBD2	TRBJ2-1	TGTGCCAGCAGTTCTCCTAGCGGTTCCTACAATGAGCAGTTCTTC	CASSSPSGSYNEQFF
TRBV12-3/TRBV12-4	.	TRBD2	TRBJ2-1	TGTGCCAGCATCCACCGGGAGGGGAATGAGCAGTTCTTC	CASIHREGNEQFF
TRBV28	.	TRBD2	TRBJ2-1	TGTGCCAGCAGTTCTTGGACTAGCGGGAGAGGCGATGAGCAGTTCTTC	CASSSWTSGRGDEQFF
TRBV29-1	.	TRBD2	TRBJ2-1	TGCAGCGCTCCCCGACTAGCGGATTACAATGAGCAGTTCTTC	CSAPRLADYNEQFF
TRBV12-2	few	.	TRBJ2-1	TGTGCAAGTCGCCGAAGGGCTAGCGGGAGATACTACAATGAGCAGTTCTTC	CASRRRASGRYYNEQFF
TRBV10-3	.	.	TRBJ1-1	TGTGCCATCAGCCGCAGGGGAGGGAACACTGAAGCTTTCTTT	CAISRRGGNTEAFF
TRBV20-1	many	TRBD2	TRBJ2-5	TGCAGGGGGAGGCTAGCGGGAGTGGAGACCCAGTACTTC	CRGRLAGVETQYF
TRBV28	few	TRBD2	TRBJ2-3	TGTGCCAGCAGTTCCCCGGGACTAGCGGGACGGAATACGCAGTATTTT	CASSSPGLAGRNTQYF
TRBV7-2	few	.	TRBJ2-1	TGTGCCAGCAACCGTCATTCGGCGGGACCCACCATCTCCTACAATGAGCAGTTCTTC	CASNRHSAGPTISYNEQFF